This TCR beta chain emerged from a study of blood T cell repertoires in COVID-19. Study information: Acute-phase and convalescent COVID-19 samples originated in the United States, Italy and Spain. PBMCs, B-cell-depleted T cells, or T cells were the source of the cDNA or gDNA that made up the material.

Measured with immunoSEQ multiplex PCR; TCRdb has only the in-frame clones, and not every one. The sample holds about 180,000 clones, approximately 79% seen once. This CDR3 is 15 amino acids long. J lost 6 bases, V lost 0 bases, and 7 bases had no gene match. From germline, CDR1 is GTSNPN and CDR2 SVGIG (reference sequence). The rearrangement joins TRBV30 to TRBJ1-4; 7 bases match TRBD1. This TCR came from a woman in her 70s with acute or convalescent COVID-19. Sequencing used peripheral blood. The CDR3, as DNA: TGTGCCTGGAGTGTTCAGGACAGGCGTTATGAAAAACTGTTTTTT. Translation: CAWSVQDRRYEKLFF. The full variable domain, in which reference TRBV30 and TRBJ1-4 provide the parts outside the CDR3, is SQTIHQWPATLVQPVGSPLSLECTVEGTSNPNLYWYRQAAGRGLQLLFYSVGIGQISSEVPQNLSASRPQDRQFILSSKKLLLSDSGFYLCAWSVQDRRYEKLFFGSGTQLSVL.